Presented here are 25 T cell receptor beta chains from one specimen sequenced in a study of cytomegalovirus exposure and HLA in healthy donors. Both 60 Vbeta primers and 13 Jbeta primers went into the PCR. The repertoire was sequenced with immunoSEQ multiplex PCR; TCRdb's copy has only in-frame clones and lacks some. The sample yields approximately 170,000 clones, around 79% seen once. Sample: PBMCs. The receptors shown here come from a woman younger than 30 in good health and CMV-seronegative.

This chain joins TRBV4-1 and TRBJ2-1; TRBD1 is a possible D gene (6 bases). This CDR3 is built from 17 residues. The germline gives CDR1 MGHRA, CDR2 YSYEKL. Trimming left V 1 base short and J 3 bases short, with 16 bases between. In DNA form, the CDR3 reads TGCGCCAGCAGCCAAGCTAAAGGGGGTGCCAACTACAATGAGCAGTTCTTC. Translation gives CASSQAKGGANYNEQFF.

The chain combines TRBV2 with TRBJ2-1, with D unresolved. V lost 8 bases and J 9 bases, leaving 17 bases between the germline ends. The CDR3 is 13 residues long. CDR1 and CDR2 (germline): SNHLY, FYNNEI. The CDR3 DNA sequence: TGTGCCAGCGTTGCCTCTGCGGTCCGTGAGCAGTTCTTC. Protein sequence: CASVASAVREQFF.

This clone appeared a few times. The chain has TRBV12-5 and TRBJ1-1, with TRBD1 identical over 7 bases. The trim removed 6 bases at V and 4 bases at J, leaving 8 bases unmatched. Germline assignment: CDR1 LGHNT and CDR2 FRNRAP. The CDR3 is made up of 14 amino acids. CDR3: CASGPGQAGTEAFF. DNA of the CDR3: TGTGCTAGTGGCCCTGGACAGGCGGGCACTGAAGCTTTCTTT.

The CDR3 nucleotides read TGTGCCAGCAGCCCTCGGGGGACTAGCGGGAGGGATGAGCAGTTCTTC. Protein product: CASSPRGTSGRDEQFF. The chain combines TRBV7-9 with TRBJ2-1; TRBD2 matches 16 bases. Germline V lookup: CDR1 SEHNR, CDR2 FQNEAQ (reference sequence). This CDR3 comprises 16 residues. Unmatched junction bases numbered 6, after V lost 5 bases and J lost 8 bases.

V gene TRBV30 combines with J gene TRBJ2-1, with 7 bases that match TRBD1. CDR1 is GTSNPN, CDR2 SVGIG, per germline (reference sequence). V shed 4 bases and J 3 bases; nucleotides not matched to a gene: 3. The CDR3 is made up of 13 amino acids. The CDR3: CAWKQGNYNEQFF. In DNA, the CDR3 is TGTGCCTGGAAACAGGGGAACTACAATGAGCAGTTCTTC. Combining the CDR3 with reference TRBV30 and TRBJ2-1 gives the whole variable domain SQTIHQWPATLVQPVGSPLSLECTVEGTSNPNLYWYRQAAGRGLQLLFYSVGIGQISSEVPQNLSASRPQDRQFILSSKKLLLSDSGFYLCAWKQGNYNEQFFGPGTRLTVL.

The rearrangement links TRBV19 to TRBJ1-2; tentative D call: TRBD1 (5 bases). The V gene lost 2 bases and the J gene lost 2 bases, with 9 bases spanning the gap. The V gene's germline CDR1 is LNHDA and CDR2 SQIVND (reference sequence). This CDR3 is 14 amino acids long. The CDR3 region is CASSIRGRNYGYTF. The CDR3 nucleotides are TGTGCCAGTAGTATACGGGGGAGGAACTATGGCTACACCTTC. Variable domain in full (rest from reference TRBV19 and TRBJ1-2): DGGITQSPKYLFRKEGQNVTLSCEQNLNHDAMYWYRQDPGQGLRLIYYSQIVNDFQKGDIAEGYSVSREKKESFPLTVTSAQKNPTAFYLCASSIRGRNYGYTFGSGTRLTVV.

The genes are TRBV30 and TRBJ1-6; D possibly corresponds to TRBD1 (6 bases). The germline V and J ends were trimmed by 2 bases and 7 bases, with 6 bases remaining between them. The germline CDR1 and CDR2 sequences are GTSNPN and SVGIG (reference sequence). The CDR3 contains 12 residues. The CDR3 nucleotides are TGTGCCTGGAGTACAGGGAATTCACCCCTCCACTTT. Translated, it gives CAWSTGNSPLHF.

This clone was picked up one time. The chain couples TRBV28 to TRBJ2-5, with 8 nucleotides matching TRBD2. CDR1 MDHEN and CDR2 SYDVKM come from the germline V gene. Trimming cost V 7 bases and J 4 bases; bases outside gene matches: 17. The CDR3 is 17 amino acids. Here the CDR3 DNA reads TGTGCCAGCACCCCCCACCACAGCGGGGGCGATTCAGAGACCCAGTACTTC. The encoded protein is CASTPHHSGGDSETQYF.

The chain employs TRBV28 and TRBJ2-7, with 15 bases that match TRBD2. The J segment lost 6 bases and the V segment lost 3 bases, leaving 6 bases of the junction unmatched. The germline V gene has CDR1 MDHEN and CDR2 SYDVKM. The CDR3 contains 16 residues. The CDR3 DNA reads TGTGCCAGCAGTTTCCTCGGACTAGCGGGAGGGGGCGAGCAGTACTTC. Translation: CASSFLGLAGGGEQYF.

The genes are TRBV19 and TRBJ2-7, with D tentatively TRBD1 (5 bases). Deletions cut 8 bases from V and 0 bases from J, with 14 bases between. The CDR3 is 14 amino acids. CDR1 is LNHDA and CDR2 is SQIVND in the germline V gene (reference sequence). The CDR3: CASRAQASSYEQYF. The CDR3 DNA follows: TGTGCCAGTCGAGCACAGGCGAGCTCCTACGAGCAGTACTTC.

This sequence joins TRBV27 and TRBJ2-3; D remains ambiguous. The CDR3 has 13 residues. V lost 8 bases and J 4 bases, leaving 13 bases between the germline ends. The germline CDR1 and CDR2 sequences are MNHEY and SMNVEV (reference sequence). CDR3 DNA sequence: TGTGCCAGCTCTGACTTTGACGCAGATACGCAGTATTTT. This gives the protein CASSDFDADTQYF.

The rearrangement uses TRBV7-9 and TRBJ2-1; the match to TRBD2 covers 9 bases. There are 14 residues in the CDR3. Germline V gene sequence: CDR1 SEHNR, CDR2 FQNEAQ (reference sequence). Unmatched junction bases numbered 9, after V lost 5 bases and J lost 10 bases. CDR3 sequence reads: CASSKGASGREQFF. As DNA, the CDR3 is TGTGCCAGCAGCAAGGGGGCGAGCGGGAGGGAGCAGTTCTTC.

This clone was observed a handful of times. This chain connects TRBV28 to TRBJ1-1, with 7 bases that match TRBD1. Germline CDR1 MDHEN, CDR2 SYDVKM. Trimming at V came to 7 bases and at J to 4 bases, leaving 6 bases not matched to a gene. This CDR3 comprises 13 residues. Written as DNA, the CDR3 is TGTGCCAGCAATACAGGGGTGGCCACTGAAGCTTTCTTT. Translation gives CASNTGVATEAFF.

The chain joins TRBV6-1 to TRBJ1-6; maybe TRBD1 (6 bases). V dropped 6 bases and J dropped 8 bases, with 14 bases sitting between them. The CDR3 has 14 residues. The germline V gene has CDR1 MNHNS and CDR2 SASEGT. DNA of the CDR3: TGTGCCAGCAGCCCGGGACACGAAGATTCACCCCTCCACTTT. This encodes CASSPGHEDSPLHF.

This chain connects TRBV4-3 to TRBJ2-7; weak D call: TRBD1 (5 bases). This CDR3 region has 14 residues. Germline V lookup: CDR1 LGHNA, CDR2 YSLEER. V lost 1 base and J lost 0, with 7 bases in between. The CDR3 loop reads CASSQVTGSYEQYF. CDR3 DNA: TGCGCCAGCAGCCAAGTTACAGGCTCCTACGAGCAGTACTTC.

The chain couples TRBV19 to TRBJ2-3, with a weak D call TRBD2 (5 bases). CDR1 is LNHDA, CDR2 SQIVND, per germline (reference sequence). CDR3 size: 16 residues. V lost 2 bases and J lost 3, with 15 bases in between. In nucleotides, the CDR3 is TGTGCCAGTAGTATAAGAGAGGGTAAGAGAACAGATACGCAGTATTTT. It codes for CASSIREGKRTDTQYF.

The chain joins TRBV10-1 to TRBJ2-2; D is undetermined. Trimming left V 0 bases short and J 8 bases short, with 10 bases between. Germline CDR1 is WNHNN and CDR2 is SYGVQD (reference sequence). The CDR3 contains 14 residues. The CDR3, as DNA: TGCGCCAGCAGTGAGTCGCGCGGCGTTGGGGAGCTGTTTTTT. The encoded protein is CASSESRGVGELFF.

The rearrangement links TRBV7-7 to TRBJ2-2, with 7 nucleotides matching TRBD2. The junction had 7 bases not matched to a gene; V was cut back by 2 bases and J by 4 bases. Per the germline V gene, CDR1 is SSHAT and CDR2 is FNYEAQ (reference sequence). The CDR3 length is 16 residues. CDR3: CASSLQAGLGTGELFF. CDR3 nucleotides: TGTGCCAGCAGCTTACAAGCGGGGCTTGGCACCGGGGAGCTGTTTTTT.

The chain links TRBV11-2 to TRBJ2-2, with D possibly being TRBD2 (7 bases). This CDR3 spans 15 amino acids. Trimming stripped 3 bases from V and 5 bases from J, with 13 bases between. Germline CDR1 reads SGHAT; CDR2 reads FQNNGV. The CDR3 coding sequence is TGTGCCAGCAGCTTCGGGGGGCCGAGGACCGGGGAGCTGTTTTTT. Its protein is CASSFGGPRTGELFF.

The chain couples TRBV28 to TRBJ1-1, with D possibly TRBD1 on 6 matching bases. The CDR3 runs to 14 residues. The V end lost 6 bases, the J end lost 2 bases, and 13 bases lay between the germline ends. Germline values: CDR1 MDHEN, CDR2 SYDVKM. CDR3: CASRPGHKNTEAFF. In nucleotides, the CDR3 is TGTGCCAGCAGGCCGGGACACAAAAACACTGAAGCTTTCTTT.

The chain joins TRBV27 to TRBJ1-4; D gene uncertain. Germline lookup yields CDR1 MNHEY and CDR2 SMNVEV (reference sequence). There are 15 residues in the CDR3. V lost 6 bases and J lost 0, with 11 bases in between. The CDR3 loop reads CASSLVAATNEKLFF. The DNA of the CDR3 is TGTGCCAGCAGCCTCGTGGCCGCAACTAATGAAAAACTGTTTTTT.

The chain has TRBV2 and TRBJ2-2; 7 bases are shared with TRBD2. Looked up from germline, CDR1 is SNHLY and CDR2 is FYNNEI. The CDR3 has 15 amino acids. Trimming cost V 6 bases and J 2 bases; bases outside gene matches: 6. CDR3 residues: CASRTSDGNTGELFF. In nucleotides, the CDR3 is TGTGCCAGCAGAACTAGCGACGGTAACACCGGGGAGCTGTTTTTT.

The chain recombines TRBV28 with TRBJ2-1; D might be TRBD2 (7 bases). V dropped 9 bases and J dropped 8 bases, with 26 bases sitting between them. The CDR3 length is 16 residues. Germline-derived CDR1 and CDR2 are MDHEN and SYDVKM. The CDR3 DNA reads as TGTGCCAGTATAACCCGGATGGGGGGGGCCCACGATGAGCAGTTCTTC. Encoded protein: CASITRMGGAHDEQFF.

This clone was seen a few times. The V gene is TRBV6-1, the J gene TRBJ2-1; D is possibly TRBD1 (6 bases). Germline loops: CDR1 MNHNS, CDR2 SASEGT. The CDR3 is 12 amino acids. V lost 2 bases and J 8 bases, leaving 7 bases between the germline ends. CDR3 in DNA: TGTGCCAGCAGTGAAAGGGGGTATGAGCAGTTCTTC. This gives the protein CASSERGYEQFF.

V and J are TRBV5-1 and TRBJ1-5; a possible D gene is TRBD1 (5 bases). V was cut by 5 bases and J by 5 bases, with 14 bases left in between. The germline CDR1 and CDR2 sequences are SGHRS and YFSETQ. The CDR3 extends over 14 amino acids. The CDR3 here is CASSWGGGDQPQHF. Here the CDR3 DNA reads TGCGCCAGCAGTTGGGGGGGAGGGGATCAGCCCCAGCATTTT.